This T cell receptor beta chain was found in a study of blood T cell repertoires in COVID-19. Turning to the study itself: Acute-phase and convalescent COVID-19 samples originated in the United States, Italy and Spain.

In the source study's methods: Estimated nucleated cell counts came from reference gene primer amplification. The protocol was immunoSEQ multiplex PCR, while the TCRdb copy is restricted to in-frame clones and leaves out a portion. V and J calls and clone size are given by that table; D and trimming were obtained from the DNA. Among tens of thousands of clones listed, around 89% were seen once. Which cohort a participant joined came from the clinical history participants gave. The V and J ends lost 2 bases and 4 bases, in that order; junction bases with no gene match: 1. The CDR3 length is 13 residues.

Sequenced material: PBMCs or T cells enriched from blood (not recorded which). The chain recombines TRBV12-3 or TRBV12-4 with TRBJ2-5, with 7 bases matching TRBD1. This sequence originates from a woman in her forties who had recovered from COVID-19. CDR3 in amino acids: CASSLRGRETQYF. The CDR3 nucleotides are TGTGCCAGCAGTTTAAGGGGGCGAGAGACCCAGTACTTC.